The 8 T cell receptor beta chains given below trace back to one sample, sequenced in a study of blood T cell repertoires in COVID-19. Data came from immunoSEQ multiplex PCR; TCRdb stores just in-frame clones and leaves some out. The sample records roughly 250,000 clones, approximately 82% being singletons. The sequencing sample was made of peripheral blood. The origin of the receptors is a woman older than 75 with acute or convalescent COVID-19.

The chain employs TRBV7-3 and TRBJ2-1; 10 nucleotides match TRBD1. Germline assignment: CDR1 SGHTA and CDR2 FQGTGA. The CDR3 loop spans 16 amino acids. The trim removed 6 bases at V and 9 bases at J, leaving 14 bases unmatched. In DNA form, the CDR3 reads TGTGCCAGCAGTTATACCGGGACAGGGGTGTTTGGTGAGCAGTTCTTC. It yields the protein CASSYTGTGVFGEQFF.

The rearrangement joins TRBV4-1 to TRBJ2-2; 7 nucleotides line up with TRBD1. Germline V CDR1 and CDR2: MGHRA, YSYEKL. The ends lost 1 base at V and 0 bases at J; junction bases unmatched: 2. The CDR3 length is 16 residues. The CDR3, as DNA: TGCGCCAGCAGCCAAGGTCAGGGGGCGAACACCGGGGAGCTGTTTTTT. It translates to CASSQGQGANTGELFF.

This chain connects TRBV7-9 to TRBJ2-1; D unclear. The CDR3 totals 11 residues. Trimming left V 3 bases short and J 6 bases short, with 3 bases between. CDR1 SEHNR and CDR2 FQNEAQ come from the germline V gene (reference sequence). The CDR3 sequence: CASSFINEQFF. In DNA form, the CDR3 reads TGTGCCAGCAGCTTTATCAATGAGCAGTTCTTC.

The chain couples TRBV18 to TRBJ1-2; possibly TRBD1 for D (5 bases). Trimming stripped 0 bases from V and 3 bases from J, with 14 bases between. The CDR3 contains 16 residues. Germline V gene sequence: CDR1 KGHSH, CDR2 LQKENI. CDR3 nucleotides: TGTGCCAGCTCACCACCTAATGGAGGGGTTGACTATGGCTACACCTTC. Encoded protein: CASSPPNGGVDYGYTF.

This chain uses TRBV6-2 or TRBV6-3 with TRBJ1-1, with 9 bases aligning to TRBD1. This CDR3 is built from 16 residues. With V trimmed by 2 bases and J by 3 bases, 7 bases remained unmatched. CDR1 is MNHEY, CDR2 SVGEGT, per germline. The CDR3 here is CASSYTTGGIDTEAFF. DNA for the CDR3: TGTGCCAGCAGTTACACTACAGGGGGCATAGACACTGAAGCTTTCTTT.

This clone appeared once. This sequence joins TRBV2 and TRBJ1-2; 9 nucleotides match TRBD1. Per germline, CDR1 SNHLY and CDR2 FYNNEI. The CDR3 is 12 amino acids. J gave up 8 bases and V 5 bases, and 3 bases lay outside the gene matches. The CDR3 loop is CASSSDRGGYTF. Here the CDR3 DNA reads TGTGCCAGCAGTTCGGACAGGGGAGGCTACACCTTC.

The chain employs TRBV10-1 and TRBJ1-6; D is unclear. The germline CDR1 and CDR2 sequences are WNHNN and SYGVQD (reference sequence). The germline V and J ends were trimmed by 0 bases and 3 bases, with 12 bases remaining between them. The CDR3 has 17 residues. The CDR3 coding sequence is TGCGCCAGCAGTGAGTCCGGGGTGGGTCTCTATAATTCACCCCTCCACTTT. This translates into CASSESGVGLYNSPLHF.

The V gene is TRBV5-4, the J gene TRBJ1-2; a possible D gene is TRBD1 (5 bases). Trimming removed 0 bases from V and 8 bases from J, with 14 bases in between. Germline CDR1 and CDR2: SGHNT and YYREEE (reference sequence). CDR3 size: 14 residues. CDR3 nucleotides: TGTGCCAGCAGCTTGGCGCAGGGCAGTAAGGGCTACACCTTC. It encodes CASSLAQGSKGYTF.